Here is one TCR beta chain with its context. Its target is not known. This CDR3 spans 12 amino acids. Germline V CDR1 and CDR2: DFQATT, SNEGSKA (reference sequence). Trimming stripped 5 bases from V and 6 bases from J, with 14 bases between. The entry originates in a study of CD8 T cells in ankylosing spondylitis. Overall study findings and caveats: Seemingly distinctive of ankylosing spondylitis blood was a TCR beta motif formed by eight highly homologous variants. Earlier authors reported some of these motif variants in reactive arthritis synovial fluid and blood.

TCRdb re-analysed the 5' RACE reads in MiXCR, keeping a single row per CDR3 protein. Of about 150,000 distinct CDR3 sequences in the sample, around 45% were seen once. This TCR came from a male donor with ankylosing spondylitis. The sequencing sample was made of synovial fluid, either unsorted or a sorted T cell fraction (not recorded which). The chain joins TRBV20-1 to TRBJ2-7; D is perhaps TRBD1 or TRBD2 (6 bases each). CDR3 in DNA: TGCAGTGCTGGACCTGGAGGGGGCGAGCAGTACTTC. It translates to CSAGPGGGEQYF.